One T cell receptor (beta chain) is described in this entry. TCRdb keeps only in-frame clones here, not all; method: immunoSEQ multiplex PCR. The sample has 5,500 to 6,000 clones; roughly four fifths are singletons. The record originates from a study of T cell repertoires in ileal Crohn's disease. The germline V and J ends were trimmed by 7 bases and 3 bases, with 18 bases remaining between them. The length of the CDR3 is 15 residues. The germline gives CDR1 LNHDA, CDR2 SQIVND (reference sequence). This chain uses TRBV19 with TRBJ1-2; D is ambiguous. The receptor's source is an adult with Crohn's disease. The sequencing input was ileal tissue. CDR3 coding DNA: TGTGCCAGTATCCTTCATTCGGGGAGGGACTATGGCTACACCTTC. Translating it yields CASILHSGRDYGYTF.